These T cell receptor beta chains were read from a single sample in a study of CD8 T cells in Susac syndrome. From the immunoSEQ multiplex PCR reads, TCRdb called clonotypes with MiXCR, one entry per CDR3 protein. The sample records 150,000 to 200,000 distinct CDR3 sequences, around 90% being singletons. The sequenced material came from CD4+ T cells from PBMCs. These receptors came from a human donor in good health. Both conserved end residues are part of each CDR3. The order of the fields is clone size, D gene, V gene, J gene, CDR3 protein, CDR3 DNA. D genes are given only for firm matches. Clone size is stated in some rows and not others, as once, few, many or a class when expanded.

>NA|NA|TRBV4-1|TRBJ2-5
CASSQGWVRETQYF
TGCGCCAGCAGCCAAGGGTGGGTCCGGGAGACCCAGTACTTC
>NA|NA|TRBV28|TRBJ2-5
CASNGGLETQYF
TGTGCCAGCAATGGGGGGTTAGAGACCCAGTACTTC
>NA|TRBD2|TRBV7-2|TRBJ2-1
CASSLARGLDYNEQFF
TGTGCCAGCAGCCTTGCCCGGGGACTAGACTACAATGAGCAGTTCTTC
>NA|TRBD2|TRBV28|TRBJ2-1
CASRDLSGRAGEQFF
TGTGCCAGCAGAGACCTTAGCGGGAGGGCCGGTGAGCAGTTCTTC
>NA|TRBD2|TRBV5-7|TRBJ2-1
CASSLGAGTSYNEQFF
TGTGCCAGCAGCTTGGGGGCCGGGACTAGCTACAATGAGCAGTTCTTC
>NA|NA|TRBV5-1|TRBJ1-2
CASSLSPGQDGYTF
TGCGCCAGCAGCTTGTCCCCCGGACAAGATGGCTACACCTTC
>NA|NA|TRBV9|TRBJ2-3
CASSVEVDTQYF
TGTGCCAGCAGCGTAGAAGTAGATACGCAGTATTTT
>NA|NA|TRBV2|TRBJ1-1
CASSEVVRDTEAFF
TGTGCCAGCAGTGAGGTTGTCAGGGACACTGAAGCTTTCTTT
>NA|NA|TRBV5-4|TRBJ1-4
CASSVAEKLFF
TGTGCCAGCAGCGTCGCCGAAAAACTGTTTTTT
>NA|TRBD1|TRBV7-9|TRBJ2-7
CASSLGIRQGATYEQYF
TGTGCCAGCAGCTTAGGGATCAGGCAGGGGGCGACCTACGAGCAGTACTTC
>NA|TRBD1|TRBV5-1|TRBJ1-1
CASSLGGTGPTEAFF
TGCGCCAGCAGCTTGGGAGGGACAGGGCCCACTGAAGCTTTCTTT
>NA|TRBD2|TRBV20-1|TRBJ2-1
CSARDGLAGGGNNEQFF
TGCAGTGCTAGAGATGGGCTAGCGGGAGGAGGTAACAATGAGCAGTTCTTC
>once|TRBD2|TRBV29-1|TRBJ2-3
CSVEPSGHTDTQYF
TGCAGCGTTGAGCCTAGCGGCCACACAGATACGCAGTATTTT
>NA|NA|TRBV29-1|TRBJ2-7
CSVVRVGPGEQYF
TGCAGCGTTGTCCGGGTAGGGCCCGGCGAGCAGTACTTC
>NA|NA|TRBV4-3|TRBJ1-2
CASSQEEAGGRGGYTF
TGCGCCAGCAGCCAAGAAGAGGCGGGGGGCCGGGGGGGCTACACCTTC
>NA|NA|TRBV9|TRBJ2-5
CASSVGTEAGTQYF
TGTGCCAGCAGCGTAGGAACCGAAGCCGGGACCCAGTACTTC
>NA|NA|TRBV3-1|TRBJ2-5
CASGRAQETQYF
TGTGCCAGCGGGCGGGCCCAAGAGACCCAGTACTTC
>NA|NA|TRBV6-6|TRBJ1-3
CASSYSDSGNTIYF
TGTGCCAGCAGTTACTCGGACAGTGGAAACACCATATATTTT
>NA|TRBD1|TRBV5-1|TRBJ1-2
CASSYLTGGDGYTF
TGCGCCAGCAGCTACCTGACAGGGGGCGATGGCTACACCTTC